One sample yielded the 2 T cell receptor beta chains listed below, sequenced in a study of shared clonotypes between healthy human individuals. The repertoire was sequenced with immunoSEQ multiplex PCR; TCRdb's copy has only in-frame clones and lacks some. The sample lists some 790,000 clones; 72% were seen once. The material sequenced was memory CD4+ T cells sorted from blood. Subset denoted: CD45RA-negative fraction. The receptors stem from a woman in her 30s in good health.

V and J are TRBV27 and TRBJ2-7; D not certain. Trimming cost V 2 bases and J 4 bases, with 12 bases left between them. The CDR3 is 14 amino acids. Germline V lookup: CDR1 MNHEY, CDR2 SMNVEV (reference sequence). The CDR3 region is CASSLTRSLYEQYF. CDR3 bases: TGTGCCAGCAGTTTAACGCGGTCCCTTTACGAGCAGTACTTC.

This clone was seen only once. The chain employs TRBV4-1 and TRBJ2-1, with TRBD2 matching over 12 bases. The germline V gene has CDR1 MGHRA and CDR2 YSYEKL. The CDR3 has 15 residues. V shed 4 bases and J 7 bases; nucleotides not matched to a gene: 5. The CDR3 DNA reads as TGCGCCAGCAGCCCTAGCGGGAGGGCCGAAAATGAGCAGTTCTTC. This sequence encodes CASSPSGRAENEQFF.